This TCR beta chain was recovered during a study of blood T cell repertoires in COVID-19. Across the study: Both acute and convalescent COVID-19 samples were obtained from the United States, Italy and Spain.

Profiling relied on immunoSEQ multiplex PCR, and the TCRdb table lists in-frame clones only, not all of them. The sample yields under 100,000 clones, approximately 83% seen once. The CDR3 is 13 residues long. Germline loops: CDR1 MNHEY, CDR2 SMNVEV (reference sequence). Trimming shortened V by 3 bases and J by 13 bases, and 13 bases separated the two germline ends. The chain recombines TRBV27 with TRBJ1-6; D is possibly TRBD1 (5 bases). The sample was peripheral blood. The origin of this receptor is a woman aged 70-85 years with acute or convalescent COVID-19. Here the CDR3 reads CASSLYQQAPLHF. The CDR3 DNA reads TGTGCCAGCAGTTTGTACCAACAGGCGCCCCTCCACTTT.